This TCR beta chain originates from a study of Ad26.COV2.S vaccination and SARS-CoV-2 variants. Overall study context: By the intramuscular route, Ad26.COV2.S was given once, or twice 56 days apart. Points from the study as a whole: Reportedly, after vaccination the spike-specific CD8+ and CD4+ T cell responses displayed substantial breadth.

Sample treatment: around 19 received Ad26.COV2.S at low or high dose, single or two shots; about 5 received placebo; per-sample allocation not given. Sampling was performed 63 days after the first vaccine or placebo injection. A note on this clone: Antigen: not known.

Method: immunoSEQ multiplex PCR; TCRdb's copy keeps in-frame clones and lacks some. The sample lists 440,000 or so clones; 80% to 95% were seen once. The sequences come from peripheral blood, collected in a trial of Ad26.COV2.S vaccine versus placebo. This TCR derives from a person aged 18-60 years who received the Ad26.COV2.S COVID-19 vaccine or a placebo.

In DNA form, the CDR3 reads TGTGCCAGCAGCTTAGCCACCGGGACAGGGTCAGATACGCAGTATTTT. This encodes CASSLATGTGSDTQYF. J is TRBJ2-3 and V is TRBV7-2; 9 bases agree with TRBD1. J lost 4 bases, V lost 0 bases, and 5 bases had no gene match. Germline values: CDR1 SGHTA, CDR2 FQGNSA. CDR3 length: 16 amino acids.